Each of the 12 T cell receptor beta chains below was sequenced from the same sample in a study of T cell clonotyping in hematopoietic cell transplantation. Stated time point: recipient sample about 28 days before transplant, after cytoreduction. Produced via immunoSEQ multiplex PCR; TCRdb's table is partial and in-frame only. The repertoire has tens of thousands of clones, almost 97% of them found once; the top ten carry around 1.7%. The input for sequencing was peripheral blood mononuclear cells, taken before stem cell transplant. These receptors all stem from a woman between 45 and 65 years old with acute myeloid leukemia. Some clones in this sample may be carry-over from other donors' samples.

The rearrangement links TRBV20-1 to TRBJ1-4, with D unresolved. The CDR3 sequence is 11 residues long. Trimming removed 5 bases from V and 5 bases from J, with 6 bases in between. Germline loops: CDR1 DFQATT, CDR2 SNEGSKA (reference sequence). The CDR3 here is CSAWGNEKLFF. In DNA form, the CDR3 reads TGCAGTGCTTGGGGAAATGAAAAACTGTTTTTT.

The chain couples TRBV11-2 to TRBJ2-5; possible D gene TRBD2, 6 bases. This CDR3 has 18 amino acids. Trimming took 6 bases from V and 4 from J, leaving 27 bases between them. Germline loops: CDR1 SGHAT, CDR2 FQNNGV. CDR3 nucleotides: TGTGCCAGCAGTCGCAGGAGTACTAGCTTGGGTTTCGTAGAGACCCAGTACTTC. Its protein is CASSRRSTSLGFVETQYF.

The chain joins TRBV27 to TRBJ2-1; 15 bases match TRBD2. Germline V gene data show CDR1 as MNHEY and CDR2 as SMNVEV (reference sequence). Trimming took 7 bases from V and 7 from J; bases not matched to a gene: 11. The CDR3 consists of 17 residues. CDR3 in amino acids: CASIQRGTSGRWNEQFF. CDR3 in DNA: TGTGCCAGCATCCAACGGGGGACTAGCGGGAGGTGGAATGAGCAGTTCTTC.

This clone was picked up one time. The V call is TRBV5-4, the J call TRBJ2-1; TRBD2 aligns across 7 bases. Germline V gives CDR1 SGHNT, CDR2 YYREEE (reference sequence). The CDR3 has 15 amino acids. Losses at the gene ends were 1 base for V and 2 bases for J; bases not matched to a gene: 3. The DNA for the CDR3 is TGTGCCAGCAGCTTGAGGCGGGAGCCCTACAATGAGCAGTTCTTC. It translates to CASSLRREPYNEQFF.

Written as DNA, the CDR3 is TGCGCCAGCAATGAGGGACTAGCACGTACCTACGAGCAGTACTTC. It specifies CASNEGLARTYEQYF. The chain has TRBV5-1 and TRBJ2-7, with 9 bases aligning to TRBD2. CDR1 SGHRS and CDR2 YFSETQ come from the germline V gene. This CDR3 contains 15 residues. V shed 6 bases, J shed 2 bases, and the junction held 9 bases outside the gene matches.

The chain combines TRBV10-3 with TRBJ2-7; 10 bases match TRBD2. CDR1 and CDR2 (germline): ENHRY, SYGVKD. The CDR3 has 16 residues. J gave up 1 base and V 3 bases, and 6 bases lay outside the gene matches. For the CDR3, the DNA is TGTGCCATCAGTGACCCGGGACTAGCGTCTTCCTACGAGCAGTACTTC. It yields the protein CAISDPGLASSYEQYF.

The V gene is TRBV5-1, the J gene TRBJ2-2; 9 bases align to TRBD1. In germline, CDR1 is SGHRS, CDR2 YFSETQ. The CDR3 consists of 17 residues. V was pared by 1 base and J by 9 bases, with 13 bases of the junction left unmatched. CDR3 DNA sequence: TGCGCCAGCAGCTTGCACCGAATGGGACAGGGAGGCCGGGAGCTGTTTTTT. It codes for CASSLHRMGQGGRELFF.

This clone was recorded only once. This chain links TRBV27 with TRBJ1-1, with D unclear. V was trimmed by 2 bases and J by 0 bases, leaving 7 bases between them. Germline assignment: CDR1 MNHEY and CDR2 SMNVEV (reference sequence). The CDR3 extends over 14 amino acids. The CDR3: CASSLGQMNTEAFF. The CDR3 coding sequence is TGTGCCAGCAGTTTAGGTCAGATGAACACTGAAGCTTTCTTT.

This clone was seen just once. The chain recombines TRBV11-1 with TRBJ1-1; D unclear. Trimming removed 2 bases from V and 8 bases from J, with 15 bases in between. This CDR3 has 14 amino acids. In germline, CDR1 is SGHAT, CDR2 FQDESV (reference sequence). The CDR3 DNA is TGTGCCAGCAGCTTATCCCCGGCCCAGACAGAAGCTTTCTTT. It encodes CASSLSPAQTEAFF.

This clone was seen a few times. The chain carries TRBV10-3 and TRBJ2-1; D is ambiguous. Germline V gene lookup returns CDR1 ENHRY and CDR2 SYGVKD. Trimming took 3 bases from V and 4 from J, leaving 10 bases between them. The CDR3 sequence is 14 residues long. CDR3 DNA sequence: TGTGCCATCAGTGATGTAGGAGCATACAATGAGCAGTTCTTC. It translates to CAISDVGAYNEQFF.

J is TRBJ1-2 and V is TRBV19; D gene uncertain. There are 13 residues in the CDR3. In germline, CDR1 is LNHDA, CDR2 SQIVND (reference sequence). Deletions cut 4 bases from V and 0 bases from J, with 6 bases between. CDR3 DNA sequence: TGTGCCAGTAGTAGGACTGCTAACTATGGCTACACCTTC. Its translation is CASSRTANYGYTF. The full variable domain, completed using reference TRBV19 and TRBJ1-2, is DGGITQSPKYLFRKEGQNVTLSCEQNLNHDAMYWYRQDPGQGLRLIYYSQIVNDFQKGDIAEGYSVSREKKESFPLTVTSAQKNPTAFYLCASSRTANYGYTFGSGTRLTVV.

This rearrangement joins TRBV7-2 to TRBJ1-1; D call uncertain. V lost 1 base and J 7 bases, leaving 7 bases between the germline ends. The CDR3 is made up of 12 amino acids. Germline values: CDR1 SGHTA, CDR2 FQGNSA. In nucleotides, the CDR3 is TGTGCCAGCAGCTTAGTTTATGTTGAAGCTTTCTTT. Its protein product is CASSLVYVEAFF.